This T cell receptor (beta chain) was observed in a study of blood T cell repertoires in COVID-19. Deletions cut 0 bases from V and 5 bases from J, with 7 bases between. This CDR3 comprises 14 residues. The V gene's germline CDR1 is SGHAT and CDR2 FQNNGV. Here immunoSEQ multiplex PCR was the method, and the copy in TCRdb shows in-frame clones only, minus some. The data hold around 150,000 clones, with 65% to 90% observed a single time. This clone was detected once. This chain uses TRBV11-2 with TRBJ2-2; D gene ambiguous. This TCR derives from a man between 65 and 85 years old with acute or convalescent COVID-19. Sequencing used peripheral blood. CDR3 loop: CASSLDTVTGELFF. The DNA of the CDR3 is TGTGCCAGCAGCTTAGACACGGTAACCGGGGAGCTGTTTTTT.